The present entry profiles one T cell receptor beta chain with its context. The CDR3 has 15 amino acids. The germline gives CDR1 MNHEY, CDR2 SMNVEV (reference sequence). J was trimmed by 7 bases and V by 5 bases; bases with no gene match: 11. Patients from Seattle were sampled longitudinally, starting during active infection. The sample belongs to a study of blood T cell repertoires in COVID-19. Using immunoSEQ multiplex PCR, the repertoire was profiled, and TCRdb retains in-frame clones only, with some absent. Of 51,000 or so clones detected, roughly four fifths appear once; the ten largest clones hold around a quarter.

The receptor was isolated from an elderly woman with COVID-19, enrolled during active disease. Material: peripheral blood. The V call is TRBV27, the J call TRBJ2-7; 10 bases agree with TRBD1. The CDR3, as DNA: TGTGCCAGCAGTCCAATCCGGGACAGGGGTGTGGAGCAGTACTTC. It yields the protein CASSPIRDRGVEQYF.